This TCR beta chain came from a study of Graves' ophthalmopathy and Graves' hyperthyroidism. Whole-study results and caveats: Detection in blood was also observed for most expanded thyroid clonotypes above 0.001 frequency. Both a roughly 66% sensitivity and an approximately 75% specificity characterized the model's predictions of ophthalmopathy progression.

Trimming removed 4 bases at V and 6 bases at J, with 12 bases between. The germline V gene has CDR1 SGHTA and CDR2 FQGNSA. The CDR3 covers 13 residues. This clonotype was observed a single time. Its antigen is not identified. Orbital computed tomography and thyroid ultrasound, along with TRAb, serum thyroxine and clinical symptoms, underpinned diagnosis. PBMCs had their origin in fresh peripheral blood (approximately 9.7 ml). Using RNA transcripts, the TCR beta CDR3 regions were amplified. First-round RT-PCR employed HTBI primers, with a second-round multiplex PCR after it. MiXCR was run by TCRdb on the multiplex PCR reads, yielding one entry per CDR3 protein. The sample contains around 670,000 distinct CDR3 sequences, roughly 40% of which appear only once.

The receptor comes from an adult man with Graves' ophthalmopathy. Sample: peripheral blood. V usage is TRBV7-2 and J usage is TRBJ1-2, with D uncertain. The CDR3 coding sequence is TGTGCCAGCAGCTCGTGGGGAATTGATGGCTACACCTTC. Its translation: CASSSWGIDGYTF. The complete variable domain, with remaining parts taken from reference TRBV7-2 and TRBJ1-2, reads GAGVSQSPSNKVTEKGKDVELRCDPISGHTALYWYRQSLGQGLEFLIYFQGNSAPDKSGLPSDRFSAERTGGSVSTLTIQRTQQEDSAVYLCASSSWGIDGYTFGSGTRLTVV.